This is a list of T cell receptor beta chains from one sample in a study of cytotoxic CD8 clonotypes in ibrutinib-treated CLL. Using immunoSEQ multiplex PCR, the repertoire was profiled, and TCRdb retains in-frame clones only, with some absent. The repertoire holds hundreds of thousands of clones, with 70% as singletons. Sequencing was performed on PBMCs, taken after 24 months of ibrutinib treatment. These receptor sequences come from a human donor with chronic lymphocytic leukemia. Each CDR3 is given with its conserved first and last residue. D genes are given only for firm matches. Size is omitted from some rows. Given values are once, few, many or a class for expanded clones.

j_call clone_size d_call v_call cdr3_aa cdr3_nt
TRBJ2-1 NA NA TRBV9 CASSVGRPGEAGNEQFF TGTGCCAGCAGCGTAGGGCGTCCCGGGGAAGCGGGTAATGAGCAGTTCTTC
TRBJ1-2 NA NA TRBV6-5 CASSYRREYGYTF TGTGCCAGCAGTTACAGGCGGGAGTATGGCTACACCTTC
TRBJ2-1 NA TRBD2 TRBV20-1 CSAVPSGEQFF TGCAGTGCCGTCCCTAGCGGGGAGCAGTTCTTC
TRBJ1-1 NA NA TRBV9 CASSVVTDYEAFF TGTGCCAGCAGCGTAGTAACGGACTATGAAGCTTTCTTT
TRBJ2-7 NA NA TRBV18 CASSPQSPGYYEQYF TGTGCCAGCTCACCACAGTCACCGGGGTACTACGAGCAGTACTTC
TRBJ2-2 NA TRBD1 TRBV25-1 CASSEWGQQNTGELFF TGTGCCAGCAGTGAATGGGGACAGCAGAACACCGGGGAGCTGTTTTTT
TRBJ1-1 few NA TRBV11-1 CASSLWQGTSNTEAFF TGTGCCAGCAGCTTATGGCAGGGGACCTCGAACACTGAAGCTTTCTTT
TRBJ2-1 NA TRBD1 TRBV25-1 CASSHRDRAYNEQFF TGTGCCAGCAGCCACCGGGACAGGGCCTACAATGAGCAGTTCTTC
TRBJ2-7 NA NA TRBV6-5 CASSYSGLQRTYEQYF TGTGCCAGCAGTTACTCTGGTCTACAAAGGACCTACGAGCAGTACTTC
TRBJ2-7 few TRBD2 TRBV5-1 CASSRTSFNYEQYF TGCGCCAGCAGTCGGACTAGCTTTAACTACGAGCAGTACTTC
TRBJ2-1 NA NA TRBV4-2 CASSHLRAFNEQFF TGTGCCAGCAGCCACCTAAGGGCGTTCAATGAGCAGTTCTTC
TRBJ2-7 few TRBD1 TRBV6-5 CASRRDSLVYEQYF TGTGCCAGCAGAAGGGACAGTCTAGTCTACGAGCAGTACTTC
TRBJ2-7 NA TRBD1 TRBV2 CASSFNRGPSYEQYF TGTGCCAGCAGTTTCAACAGGGGTCCCTCCTACGAGCAGTACTTC
TRBJ1-5 NA NA TRBV28 CASSLEGQPQHF TGTGCCAGCAGTCTCGAGGGGCAGCCCCAGCATTTT
TRBJ2-3 NA TRBD2 TRBV4-1 CASTGTSGIRSTDTQYF TGCGCCAGTACCGGGACTAGCGGGATTAGGAGCACAGATACGCAGTATTTT
TRBJ1-1 NA TRBD1 TRBV9 CASSIQGVNTEAFF TGTGCCAGCAGCATACAGGGGGTGAACACTGAAGCTTTCTTT
TRBJ2-7 NA TRBD1 TRBV11-3 CASSPRDRQYEQYF TGTGCCAGCAGCCCCCGGGACAGACAGTACGAGCAGTACTTC
TRBJ2-3 NA TRBD2 TRBV28 CASSFGGTRVLDTDTQYF TGTGCCAGCAGTTTTGGTGGGACTAGGGTCCTAGACACAGATACGCAGTATTTT
TRBJ2-1 NA NA TRBV18 CASSPGDLPFF TGTGCCAGCTCACCGGGGGACCTTCCGTTCTTC
TRBJ2-2 NA NA TRBV18 CASSPIVGYGELFF TGTGCCAGCTCGCCCATAGTCGGGTACGGGGAGCTGTTTTTT
TRBJ2-5 few TRBD1 TRBV11-2 CASSKGQGVVETQYF TGTGCCAGCAGCAAAGGACAGGGGGTAGTAGAGACCCAGTACTTC
TRBJ2-1 few NA TRBV12-5 CAPRGPFSYNEQFF TGTGCACCCAGGGGTCCTTTCTCCTACAATGAGCAGTTCTTC
TRBJ2-7 few TRBD1 TRBV7-3 CASSSGGQEMNEQYF TGTGCCAGCAGCTCAGGGGGACAGGAGATGAACGAGCAGTACTTC
TRBJ2-3 few NA TRBV20-1 CSAHITDTQYF TGCAGTGCCCACATCACAGATACGCAGTATTTT
TRBJ2-7 NA NA TRBV11-2 CASRGLLLHF TGTGCCAGCAGAGGGTTGCTCCTCCACTTC
TRBJ1-4 NA NA TRBV6-5 CASSYSLLF TGTGCCAGCAGTTACTCTCTCCTTTTT
TRBJ1-2 NA NA TRBV4-3 CASSQAAGRYGYTF TGCGCCAGCAGCCAAGCAGCAGGCCGCTATGGCTACACCTTC
TRBJ2-6 once NA TRBV1 CTSSSQRLCTRANVLTF TGCACCAGCAGCAGTCAGCGTTTGTGCACTCGGGCCAACGTCCTGACTTTC
TRBJ1-5 NA NA TRBV6-5 CASSSYKGQPQHF TGTGCCAGCAGTTCCTACAAGGGTCAGCCCCAGCATTTT
TRBJ2-1 NA TRBD2 TRBV19 CASTGLADNEQFF TGTGCCAGTACAGGACTAGCGGACAATGAGCAGTTCTTC
TRBJ1-2 many NA TRBV27 CASSLSQGNYGYTF TGTGCCAGCAGTTTATCGCAGGGGAACTATGGCTACACCTTC
TRBJ2-1 few TRBD2 TRBV7-8 CASSKGLYNEQFF TGTGCCAGCAGCAAGGGACTATACAATGAGCAGTTCTTC
TRBJ2-5 NA NA TRBV7-2 CASSLNGIQETQYF TGTGCCAGCAGCTTGAACGGTATCCAAGAGACCCAGTACTTC
TRBJ2-7 NA TRBD2 TRBV7-8 CASSTTLADGYEQYF TGTGCCAGCAGCACGACACTAGCGGATGGCTACGAGCAGTACTTC
TRBJ2-2 NA NA TRBV2 CASGDGANTGELFF TGTGCCAGCGGCGACGGTGCGAACACCGGGGAGCTGTTTTTT
TRBJ2-1 NA TRBD2 TRBV28 CASRITSGSGNEQFF TGTGCCAGCAGGATAACTAGCGGGAGCGGCAATGAGCAGTTCTTC
TRBJ1-1 NA TRBD1 TRBV5-1 CASSAGQYTEAFF TGCGCCAGCAGTGCGGGACAGTACACTGAAGCTTTCTTT
TRBJ2-1 NA NA TRBV7-2 CASKHSPAGLQFF TGTGCCAGCAAACACTCTCCGGCGGGGCTACAGTTCTTC
TRBJ2-5 NA NA TRBV9 CASSVDSAGREYF TGTGCCAGCAGCGTAGATTCCGCCGGCCGGGAGTACTTC
TRBJ2-1 NA TRBD1 TRBV18 CASSPPGGYNEQFF TGTGCCAGCTCACCTCCAGGGGGCTACAATGAGCAGTTCTTC
TRBJ2-7 NA TRBD1 TRBV19 CASKRGGQHSYEQYF TGTGCCAGTAAAAGAGGGGGACAGCACTCCTACGAGCAGTACTTC
TRBJ2-6 NA NA TRBV30 CAWRRGAGANVLTF TGTGCCTGGAGGCGGGGCGCTGGGGCCAACGTCCTGACTTTC
TRBJ1-2 NA TRBD1 TRBV11-2 CASSLVRGRSGGYTF TGTGCCAGCAGCTTAGTCAGGGGGCGGTCTGGTGGCTACACCTTC
TRBJ2-1 NA NA TRBV7-8 CASSLLLAVNEQFF TGTGCCAGCAGCTTATTGCTAGCTGTGAATGAGCAGTTCTTC
TRBJ1-1 NA NA TRBV7-2 CASSLARINTEAFF TGTGCCAGCAGCTTGGCCCGGATTAACACTGAAGCTTTCTTT
TRBJ1-2 few TRBD1 TRBV2 CASRRDRGINYGYTF TGTGCCAGCCGCCGGGACAGGGGGATTAACTATGGCTACACCTTC